The clone carrying this T cell receptor beta chain showed up just once. Its antigen remains unknown. This record comes from a study of blood T cells in healthy people across ages. A second PCR, run for about 6 to 11 cycles, used a sample-barcoded 5' primer plus a J-beta primer mix. Tagging of each cDNA molecule was performed by a template-switch adaptor with 12 random nucleotides. TCRdb independently ran MiXCR on the 5' RACE reads; one entry per CDR3 protein. This sample has about 640,000 distinct CDR3 sequences, with about 54% found just once. This CDR3 is 14 amino acids long. CDR1 is SGHRS, CDR2 YFSETQ, per germline. The germline V and J ends were trimmed by 1 base and 3 bases, with 10 bases remaining between them. Study-wide findings and caveats: Estimates based on one million T cells were treated as lower bounds. Greater diversity and more naive CD4+ cells were seen in long-lived donors than in aged donors.

The receptor was isolated from a man between 60 and 75 years old in good health. Sequenced sample: blood. The chain uses TRBV5-1 and TRBJ1-2; D may be TRBD1 (6 bases). The CDR3 is CASSLMTGDYGYTF. CDR3 sequence (DNA): TGCGCCAGCAGCTTGATGACAGGCGACTATGGCTACACCTTC. The full variable domain, completed using reference TRBV5-1 and TRBJ1-2, is KAGVTQTPRYLIKTRGQQVTLSCSPISGHRSVSWYQQTPGQGLQFLFEYFSETQRNKGNFPGRFSGRQFSNSRSEMNVSTLELGDSALYLCASSLMTGDYGYTFGSGTRLTVV.